This TCR beta chain was captured in a study of cytomegalovirus exposure and HLA in healthy donors listed by TCRdb under 2017. About the full investigation: In an earlier analysis of roughly 590 of the donors, 250 to 350 Gb of sequence data and 100 million or so unique TCR beta sequences from roughly 190 million T cells were reported. Approximately 300 gigabases of sequencing data and roughly 90 million unique TCR sequences were included in an early release covering around 650 HLA-typed donors. Of the 398 genotyped donors, about 80% fell in the genetic ancestry cluster associated with self-reported Caucasian donors. The study was designed to test whether signatures of past pathogen exposure could be identified by cataloging public T cell receptors. The study used immunosequencing to profile the T cell repertoires of several hundred subjects and linked those repertoires to cytomegalovirus serostatus. Along with the roughly 670-subject first cohort, a separate validation cohort of over a hundred different subjects was used. High-throughput TCR immunosequencing, statistical association of individual TCRs with disease status, and machine learning were combined to predict cytomegalovirus infection status. In a later analysis, previously published TCR beta repertoires from 670 or so donors were re-analyzed and high-resolution HLA genotyping was added so that TCR occurrence patterns could be studied. The later analysis used no new phenotypic data to find candidate immune exposures, relying instead on TCR beta sequences and their occurrence across donors. In an earlier analysis of 587 of the donors, high-throughput TCR beta sequencing was used to judge whether each TCR beta V gene segment behaved as functional or pseudogenic. Donor age, sex, ethnicity and CMV serostatus were compiled alongside the repertoire data. A later genetic analysis used genome-wide SNP genotypes for about 60% of the 666 donors, treating that subset as a discovery cohort. All discovery cohort repertoires had been generated using a single sequencing platform. Both class I and class II loci were covered by HLA typing, at four-digit resolution. The number of donors typed differed by locus, with about 629-640 for A, B, C, DRB1 and DQB1, approximately 500 for DQA1, 600 to 610 for DPA1, and 400 to 490 for DPB1. Four to six DR-DQ haplotypes were handled as single units for association and clustering, since linkage in the cohort was strong. Among about 360 genotyped donors of the cohort, an average of approximately 230,000 unique TCR beta nucleotide sequences were sequenced per donor, roughly 20% of them non-productive.

Overall study results and their limits: An association between a missense DCLRE1C variant and V-gene and J-gene trimming of TCR beta chains was found in a later genetic analysis and replicated in an independent cohort. In both the original and validation cohorts, the classifier was reported to diagnose cytomegalovirus status with high specificity and sensitivity. Because some donors lacked HLA typing at each locus, the association tests relied only on the typed subset. According to a later analysis, parvovirus B19, influenza, CMV and Epstein-Barr virus appeared linked to several top co-occurrence clusters. In an earlier analysis of around 500 of the donors, most TCR beta V segments appeared in productive rearrangements about 87% or about 30% of the time, broadly matching IMGT annotations. A few of the identified cytomegalovirus-associated TCR beta chains were confirmed in vitro to be specific for cytomegalovirus antigens. According to a later analysis, most CMV-associated TCR beta chains appeared to be HLA-restricted, and the HLA associations seemed to be driven largely by CMV exposure. Compared with equally common non-associated chains, HLA-associated TCR beta chains in a later analysis were more clonally expanded and had lower generation probabilities. A cluster of highly shared sequence variants was judged likely to represent a technical artifact of the sequencing pipeline. A further reported finding was that TCR beta sequences accurately predicted the HLA-A and HLA-B alleles for most subjects in the first cohort. The presence/absence analyses assumed that sequencing depth was roughly uniform across donors, and that assumption may not be true. At a false discovery rate of 0.05, a later analysis linked under 20,000 TCR beta sequences to specific HLA alleles. According to the authors, the approach could potentially be generalized to other disease states and immunological phenotypes. The study gave a list of roughly 150 TCR beta chains associated with cytomegalovirus. Most TCR sequences were observed very rarely across donors, whereas some public TCRs were present in many individuals. The cohort was sequenced for TCR beta chains only, and without alpha or paired-chain data the features that could be detected were limited. According to a later analysis, TCR association rates differed among HLA loci, with DRB1 alleles showing the most associated TCRs and HLA-C alleles showing the fewest. Because counts were too low, about 15 rarely observed V segments, including chromosome 9 orphons, were left out of the earlier analysis of a few hundred of the donors. Correlated functional status among segregating V segments might reflect linkage disequilibrium, but an unknown experimental factor could not be ruled out. Immune exposure information for the cohort was limited to CMV serostatus. Compared with the roughly 720-donor mean, donors in an Asian-associated ancestry cluster had fewer N-insertions in productive TCRs, according to a later genetic analysis. Strong co-occurrence of HLA alleles, especially DR and DQ, made assigning TCR associations to individual alleles difficult.

With regard to this clone: Its antigen is unknown. Base qualities are not at hand, and no much larger clone is one base apart.

The cohort was made up of approximately 670 healthy bone marrow donors. At the time of sampling, all cohort members were nominally healthy, though unrecorded immune exposures were likely present. The donor was CMV seronegative and belonged to the group of 352 seronegative cohort members. A peripheral blood sample was provided by each donor, and peripheral blood mononuclear cells were used for TCR beta sequencing. Genomic DNA was extracted from the blood cell samples with the Qiagen DNeasy Blood Extraction Kit. The protocol used for the library was the immunoSEQ multiplex PCR assay. The multiplex PCR relied on a mix of 60 forward primers for TCR Vbeta segments and 13 reverse primers for TCR Jbeta segments. Amplification of the CDR3 region of rearranged TCR beta genes was performed with a multiplex PCR assay on genomic DNA. Amplified TCR beta libraries were sequenced as 87-base-pair reads on the Illumina HiSeq System. In the source study's methods: A later analysis counted 75 million to 100 million unique TCR beta chains across the 550 to 800 repertoires, and 9.5 million to 11 million of these chains were shared by at least two donors. A nearest-neighbor algorithm error-corrected the raw reads and collapsed the reads into unique sequences, merging closely related sequences to remove PCR and sequencing errors. To assign V, D and J gene segments, CDR3 sequences were aligned to IMGT reference sequences. For a sequence to be retained, a match of at least six nucleotides was required to both a V gene segment and a J gene segment. A rearrangement was called productive if the CDR3 had no stop codons and remained in frame with V and J, and every other rearrangement was called non-productive. CDR3 was defined according to IMGT convention as the region running from the second conserved V-encoded cysteine to the conserved J-encoded phenylalanine. The earlier analysis of some 580 of the donors excluded any sequence lacking an unambiguous match to a single V gene segment. An earlier analysis of a few hundred of the donors called V segments functional above 56.7% productive rearrangements and segregating when the between-donor standard deviation exceeded 5%. A statistical classification framework was built for diagnosing cytomegalovirus status from the catalog of TCR beta chain sequences. In a later analysis, TCR nucleotide sequences were compared against IMGT/GENE-DB human TR gene sequences so that V and J genes could be assigned. In a later analysis, CDR3 sequences and most-parsimonious VDJ recombination scenarios were assigned using the TCRdist pipeline. In a later analysis, each TCR beta chain was defined by its CDR3 amino acid sequence together with its V-gene family, and reads lacking a unique V-gene family were excluded. A later analysis removed 592 highly shared, low-generation-probability nucleotide sequences to deal with suspected cross-contamination and a sequencing artifact. For each public chain, a later analysis derived a clonal expansion index from normalized ranks of inferred template counts within each repertoire. In a later analysis, generation probabilities were computed using a VDJ recombination model fitted to out-of-frame rearrangements, and the results were checked against IGoR. Hypergeometric tests were used in a later analysis to score TCR-TCR, TCR-HLA and TCR-CMV co-occurrence, with a repertoire-size bias correction applied to the TCR pairs. To estimate false discovery rates, a later analysis permuted the HLA or CMV assignments 20 times. In a later analysis, co-occurring TCRs were grouped using DBSCAN, and TCRdist sequence similarity was added for clustering within HLA-allele-positive subsets. Repertoires with fewer than 30,000 or more than 120,000 public chains were left out of co-occurrence clustering, as were a few repertoires with anomalous nucleotide sharing. This is the immuneACCESS table as TCRdb keeps it, with only in-frame sequences that have V and J called. A part of the clones is gone; compared with another copy, unresolved V genes explain less than half, and the rest is unexplained. The DNA was the basis for D and trimming; V, J and clone size are from that table. The sample data list approximately 110,000 clones, and around 64% of these were observed just once. About 2.2% of the sample is taken by the ten largest.

This receptor was taken from a woman between 25 and 40 years old in good health and CMV-seronegative. Material for sequencing was PBMCs.

The CDR3 protein sequence reads: CASSYSTGVAGYTF. In nucleotides, the sequence is TGTGCCAGCAGTTACTCTACCGGGGTTGCTGGCTACACCTTC. Recombination connected TRBV6-5 to TRBJ1-2; the D gene cannot be named for sure. Between the V and J ends, shortened by 0 bases and 7 bases respectively, the junction contains 12 bases. The CDR3 spans 14 residues, from the cysteine through the phenylalanine. Of all the DNA, just the CDR3 is kept, 42 bases in frame from base 1. Via the germline V gene, CDR1 is MNHEY and CDR2 SVGAGI.